This T cell receptor beta chain was retrieved from a study of T cell responses to AZD1222 COVID-19 vaccine (dated by TCRdb to the early 2020s). A note on the overall study: TCR sequencing was performed for about 240 trial participants, of whom some 200 were given two doses of AZD1222 and 26 were given two doses of MenACWY control vaccine. Trial participants were enrolled into age subgroups of 18-55, 56-69 and 70-plus years, which contained around 140, 26 and 57 TCR-sequenced participants, respectively.

Of note for this clone: What antigen it recognizes has not been identified. No per-base quality is available; no much larger clone lies one base away.

The paper as a whole reports these results and caveats: Reportedly, almost half of the unique spike-specific TCRs recognized epitopes lying outside the regions that are mutated in the B.1.351 and B.1.1.7 variants. Spike-specific TCR breadth and depth rose significantly after two AZD1222 doses compared with day 0 and with MenACWY recipients. No day 14 peak-response samples were available, so repertoires were characterized only after the peak T cell response. The 56-69-year group was small, and its depth increase did not reach significance, likely because of low power. Conclusions about previously exposed vaccinees are limited, since just six AZD1222 recipients were seropositive for SARS-CoV-2 at baseline. Participants were mostly white British and included more females than males, and it was suggested by the authors that clonal diversity may have been underestimated. Vaccine-associated CD4 TCRs spanned the whole spike protein, with dominant responses in regions 160-218 and 743-854.

The CDR3 regions of human TCRbeta chains were analyzed by immunosequencing. The source study handled its data this way. Repertoire TCRs were matched against a reference library of SARS-CoV-2-specific TCRs generated with the MIRA antigen-specificity platform. Breadth meant the fraction of unique TCRs that were SARS-CoV-2-associated, whereas depth meant the fraction of total T cells that were SARS-CoV-2-associated. Using the MIRA data, every spike-specific TCR was mapped to the spike region that the TCR reacted to and assigned to either a CD4 or a CD8 class. Log10-transformed breadth and depth values were compared by one-way ANOVA with Sidak's multiple comparisons tests. In its TCRdb copy, this immuneACCESS table keeps in-frame sequences only and misses some clones. Where compared with another copy, unresolved V genes explain less than half of these, and the others have no known cause. The DNA gave D and trimming, while V, J and clone size come from that table. This sample gives about 53,000 clones in total; roughly 89% of them show up just once. The biggest ten clones account for approximately 2.6% of the sample.

V lost 0 bases and J lost 9 bases; the stretch between them is 8 bases long. Sequences SGDLS (CDR1) and YYNGEE (CDR2) are obtained from the germline V gene. From its cysteine to its phenylalanine, the CDR3 spans 12 amino acids. The CDR3 DNA has 36 bases and is translated from base 1. Explained via the paper, the time point label denotes: about 28 days (+/-7) after the second vaccine dose. AZD1222 recipients with second doses at about 4 weeks or about 12 weeks were pooled, because spike-specific TCR depth and breadth did not differ between schedules. Vaccinee samples came from UK trials COV001 and COV002, including a single-blind randomized controlled phase 2/3 trial of AZD1222 (ChAdOx1 nCoV-19) in healthy adults. For TCRbeta chain sequencing, PBMC samples were collected from trial participants at day 0 and at day 28 after the second dose.

Sequencing used peripheral blood, obtained 28 days after the second AZD1222 dose. In this chain, TRBV9 is recombined with TRBJ2-3, with a tentative D gene TRBD1 over 5 matching bases. This sequence originates from an adult who received the AZD1222 COVID-19 vaccine. The CDR3 loop reads CASSVVGQTQYF. The DNA is as follows: TGTGCCAGCAGCGTAGTGGGGCAGACGCAGTATTTT.